This T cell receptor (beta chain) was captured in a study of blood T cell repertoires in COVID-19. In the study overall: Spain, Italy and the United States supplied samples that represented acute and convalescent COVID-19. T cells, B-cell-depleted T cells, or PBMCs supplied cDNA or gDNA.

This clone showed up just a few times. How the authors handled the data: From reference gene primer amplification, estimates of nucleated cell counts were derived. The assay was immunoSEQ multiplex PCR, and TCRdb's table has in-frame clones only and misses some. V, J and clone size are those of that table, while D and trimming were read from the DNA. The repertoire holds 250,000 to 350,000 clones, with 85% to 90% as singletons. The CDR3 is made up of 13 amino acids. Germline V gene sequence: CDR1 SGHRS, CDR2 YFSETQ. V was trimmed by 2 bases and J by 8 bases, leaving 13 bases between them. This clonotype was sampled from a man aged 25 to 40 with acute or convalescent COVID-19. The specimen was peripheral blood. The chain joins TRBV5-1 to TRBJ1-2; TRBD1 is a possible D gene (6 bases). This CDR3 reads CASSLTGSRGYTF. The CDR3 DNA reads as TGCGCCAGCAGCTTAACAGGGAGTAGGGGCTACACCTTC.